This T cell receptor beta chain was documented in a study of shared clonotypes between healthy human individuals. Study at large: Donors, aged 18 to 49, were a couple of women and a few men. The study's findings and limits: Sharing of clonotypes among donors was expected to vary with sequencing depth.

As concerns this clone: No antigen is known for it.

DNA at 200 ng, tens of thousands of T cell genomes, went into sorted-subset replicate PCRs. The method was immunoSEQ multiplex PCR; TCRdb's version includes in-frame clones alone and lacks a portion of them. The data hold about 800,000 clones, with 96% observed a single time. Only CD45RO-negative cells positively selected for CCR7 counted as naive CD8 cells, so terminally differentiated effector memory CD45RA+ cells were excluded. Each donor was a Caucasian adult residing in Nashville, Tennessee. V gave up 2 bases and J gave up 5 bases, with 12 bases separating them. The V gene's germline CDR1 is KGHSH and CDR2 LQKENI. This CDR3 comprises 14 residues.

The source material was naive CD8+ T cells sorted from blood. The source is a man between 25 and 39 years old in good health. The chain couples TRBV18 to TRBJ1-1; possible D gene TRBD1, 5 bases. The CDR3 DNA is TGTGCCAGCTCACCAAGCAGGGCGAGAACTGAAGCTTTCTTT. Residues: CASSPSRARTEAFF.